Included here is one T cell receptor beta chain sequence, with context. Its cognate antigen has yet to be identified. No base quality values were provided; no much bigger clone lies one nucleotide off. The entry originates in a study of naive CD8 T cells in extremely preterm neonates (dated 2017 in TCRdb). Describing the broader study: TCRbeta CDR3 repertoires of sorted naive CD8+ T cells were compared across four age groups: extremely preterm neonates, term neonates, young children and adults.

The paper as a whole reports these results and caveats: Significantly lower iChao1 richness than in all other age groups (p < 0.05) and an even clone distribution were observed in preterm neonates, indicating a less rich repertoire. Preterm CDR3s were shorter, with fewer N additions and less junctional trimming, and were closer to germline than those of older groups. The proportion of shared CDR3 nucleotide sequences was higher in preterm neonates (approximately 2.5%) than in term neonates (roughly 0.4%), young children (about 0.03%) and adults (approximately 0.01%). The authors noted a small sample size and variable productive template counts among preterm samples as limitations. Prospective longitudinal studies of preterm and term neonates were called for by the authors so that T cell development could be tracked within individuals.

Preterm samples were obtained from several extremely preterm deliveries at about 22-27 weeks of gestation. Pregnancies with fetal demise, active maternal HSV infection or known maternal HIV infection were excluded from the study. A FACSAria III cell sorter was used to sort live, Annexin V-negative naive CD8+ T cells (CD3+CD8+CD45RA+CCR7+). Each sample yielded roughly 19,000 to 100,000 sorted naive CD8+ T cells. Preassembled standardized sampling kits were used to collect mixed venous-arterial cord blood. Cord blood stayed at room temperature and was processed within 4 hours after collection. Mononuclear cells were isolated from diluted blood by Ficoll-Paque density gradient centrifugation. Mononuclear cells were cryopreserved in approximately 10% DMSO with roughly 90% FBS and stored long term at -150°C before sorting. Annexin V and antibodies against CD3, CD8, CCR7 and CD45RA were used to stain the thawed cells. The DNeasy Blood and Tissue Kit was used to extract genomic DNA from snap-frozen pellets of sorted cells.

V loses 1 base of germline sequence and J loses 2 bases, and the interval between the two ends is 10 bases. Spanning cysteine to phenylalanine, the CDR3 consists of 15 amino acids. The sequence is cut down to CDR3 DNA, 45 bases in frame from base 1. Based on the germline V gene (reference sequence), the CDR1 and CDR2 sequences are LNHDA and SQIVND. TCRbeta CDR3 regions were amplified from genomic DNA by a two-step, bias-controlled multiplex PCR. Primers specific for every TRBV and TRBJ gene segment were included in the multiplex PCR. The immunoSEQ Assay was used to generate TCRbeta repertoire data. The authors processed their data as follows. To merge closely related sequences, reads went through filtering and clustering using a relative-frequency ratio and a modified nearest-neighbor algorithm. V, D and J gene assignments for CDR3 sequences followed IMGT annotation. Template counts were corrected for PCR amplification bias and quantified by comparison with synthetic TCR CDR3 analog sequences. Analyses were restricted to unique productive sequences, meaning in-frame CDR3 sequences without stop codons. The immunoSEQ Analyzer software was used to calculate iChao1 richness and clonality, with clonality defined as 1 minus Pielou's evenness. Statistical tests were run in JMP, with either Student's t-test or a non-parametric test chosen according to Shapiro-Wilk normality results. Entries here come from immuneACCESS through TCRdb and include only in-frame sequences with V and J called. Some clones fail to appear in such tables; in the studies checked, an unresolved V gene covers under half of the shortfall, and the cause of the remainder is unknown. V and J calls and clone size are copied from that table; D and trimming were computed from the DNA. The sample table records approximately 930 clones; about 97% of these occur just once. The ten biggest clones cover about 2% of the sample.

The sample taken for sequencing was naive CD8+ T cells from cord blood. The sequence joins TRBV19 to TRBJ2-3; TRBD2 could be the D gene, as 6 bases match. The sequence was collected from a girl who was born preterm. CDR3 protein: CASSIAGVLTDTQYF. The DNA sequence is as follows: TGTGCCAGTAGTATAGCGGGGGTGCTCACAGATACGCAGTATTTT.